In this sample, the clone carrying this T cell receptor (beta chain) turned up a few times. Trimming cost V 1 base and J 4 bases; bases outside gene matches: 5. Germline V gene lookup returns CDR1 SGHTA and CDR2 FQGNSA. The CDR3 length is 15 residues. Purified naive CD4+ T cells were depleted of CD25+ Tregs. After constant-region reverse-primer amplification, full-length variable regions underwent semi-nested PCR with Nested Universal Primer A. One entry per CDR3 protein, called by TCRdb with MiXCR from the 5' RACE reads. The sample yields tens of thousands of distinct CDR3 sequences, roughly 28% seen once.

The sequence was obtained from a female donor with breast cancer. Input material: naive CD4+ T cells sorted from blood. Described subset: naive CD4+ T cells, CD4+CD45RA+CD25-. The rearrangement links TRBV7-2 to TRBJ2-7, with 9 bases fitting TRBD2. Here the CDR3 reads CASSLDSGGIYEQYF. Written as DNA, the CDR3 is TGTGCCAGCAGCTTAGATAGCGGGGGTATATACGAGCAGTACTTC.